This T cell receptor beta chain is drawn from a study of blood T cell repertoires in COVID-19 (dated by TCRdb to 2018 to 2020). With regard to the full study: Samples covering the acute and convalescent phases of COVID-19 were provided by collaborators in the United States, Italy and Spain. The prospective study material was composed of cDNA or gDNA derived from T cells, B-cell-depleted T cells, or PBMCs. The dataset comprised deeply sampled blood TCRbeta repertoires from subjects exposed to, actively infected with, or recovered from COVID-19. A freely available public database, intended as a resource for researchers studying the immune response to SARS-CoV-2, is where the repertoires were released. Samples were obtained from the ongoing ImmuneRACE study (first 160 participants) and from about 1,300 subjects provided by 6 global collaborators. The sample metadata nearly always contained a de-identified subject ID, COVID-19 status, age in years and sex. Where available, HLA class I and class II types were taken from metadata supplied by the sample provider and were not determined by assay-based typing. On the study overall, not on this receptor specifically: The quantity of clinical and demographic metadata differed by source and by participant and was supplied without curation.

TCRbeta CDR3 regions were amplified from genomic DNA using the immunoSEQ Assay, a bias-controlled multiplex PCR. Under the source paper's analysis protocol: Within the assay, amplification of reference gene primers was used to estimate how many nucleated cells each sample contained. To quantify the absolute abundance of each unique TCRbeta CDR3 rearrangement, sequence reads were collapsed and filtered. Productive Simpson clonality was computed per sample as the square root of Simpson's diversity index over productive rearrangements. TCRdb took over this immuneACCESS table, retaining in-frame rearrangements with V and J assigned. Such tables are incomplete; in checked studies, under half of the missing clones stem from an unresolved V gene, and the remainder is unexplained. D and trimming were read from the DNA, whereas the V and J calls and clone size are those reported in that table. This sample is represented by 200,000 to 300,000 clones; around four fifths of them were singletons. Approximately 4.5% of the sample lies in the top ten.

Collaborating institutions collected whole blood in K2EDTA tubes following their own protocols. For TCRbeta analysis, collaborator samples were shipped as frozen whole blood, as isolated PBMCs, or as DNA extracted from either sample type. A few counts support this clone. It has no known antigen specificity. Base qualities were left out, and no much larger clone turns up one base away. The CDR3 runs 15 amino acids, cysteine and phenylalanine included. Only the CDR3 region is kept as DNA, spanning 45 bases read in frame from base 1. Relative to germline, V is 2 bases shorter and J is 0 bases shorter, with 13 bases between their ends. Via the germline V gene (reference sequence), CDR1 is GTSNPN and CDR2 SVGIG.

The receptor's source is a woman between 65 and 79 years old with acute or convalescent COVID-19. Sequencing was carried out using peripheral blood. The sequence joins TRBV30 to TRBJ1-2; the D gene assignment is ambiguous. The CDR3 has the sequence CAWSFRTLANYGYTF. The nucleotide sequence reads as follows: TGTGCCTGGAGTTTCCGGACTTTAGCTAACTATGGCTACACCTTC.